Listed below are T cell receptor beta chains from one sample, sequenced in a study of Ad26.COV2.S vaccination and SARS-CoV-2 variants. Clones were sequenced by immunoSEQ multiplex PCR, and TCRdb holds only the in-frame ones, with some missing. Among a few hundred thousand clones listed, roughly nine tenths were seen once. The source was peripheral blood, collected in a trial of Ad26.COV2.S vaccine versus placebo. Every receptor here comes from a person aged 18 to 65 who received the Ad26.COV2.S COVID-19 vaccine or a placebo. Each CDR3 is given with its conserved first and last residue. A D gene is named only where the DNA matches it firmly. Size is stated for part of the rows, as once, few or many counts, or as a class when the clone is expanded.

v_gene	j_gene	abundance	d_gene	CDR3aa	CDR3nt
TRBV11-2	TRBJ2-1	once	TRBD2	CASRKLAGGNEQFF	TGTGCCAGCAGAAAACTAGCGGGAGGCAATGAGCAGTTCTTC
TRBV5-1	TRBJ1-1	NA	TRBD1	CASSGHRGGNTEAFF	TGCGCCAGCAGCGGGCACAGGGGCGGAAACACTGAAGCTTTCTTT
TRBV6-5	TRBJ1-1	NA	NA	CASSSLTRGTEAFF	TGTGCCAGCAGTTCTCTTACCAGGGGAACTGAAGCTTTCTTT
TRBV6-5	TRBJ2-3	NA	NA	CASSNTGSTDTQYF	TGTGCCAGCAGTAACACGGGGAGCACAGATACGCAGTATTTT
TRBV9	TRBJ2-1	NA	NA	CASSAGTGTYNEQFF	TGTGCCAGCAGCGCTGGGACTGGCACCTACAATGAGCAGTTCTTC
TRBV18	TRBJ1-1	once	NA	CASSLTGQSGTEAFF	TGTGCCAGCTCACTTACGGGACAATCGGGAACTGAAGCTTTCTTT
TRBV11-2	TRBJ2-3	once	NA	CASSLTAGATDTQYF	TGTGCCAGCAGCTTAACGGCGGGGGCGACAGATACGCAGTATTTT
TRBV4-1	TRBJ2-1	NA	NA	CASSQVDMGFSYNEQFF	TGCGCCAGCAGCCAAGTAGACATGGGGTTCTCCTACAATGAGCAGTTCTTC
TRBV6-1	TRBJ2-1	NA	TRBD2	CASSEAKLAGGNEQFF	TGTGCCAGCAGTGAAGCTAAACTAGCGGGGGGCAATGAGCAGTTCTTC
TRBV11-2	TRBJ2-5	NA	TRBD2	CASSLGLAGVVSKTQYF	TGTGCCAGCAGCTTGGGACTAGCGGGGGTAGTATCAAAGACCCAGTACTTC
TRBV28	TRBJ2-5	NA	TRBD2	CASSPGTSGGAAKTQYF	TGTGCCAGCAGTCCCGGGACTAGCGGGGGGGCGGCGAAGACCCAGTACTTC
TRBV5-1	TRBJ2-1	NA	NA	CASSLALGYNEQFF	TGCGCCAGCAGCTTGGCACTAGGGTACAATGAGCAGTTCTTC
TRBV7-9	TRBJ2-3	many	NA	CASSNPGGTDTQYF	TGTGCCAGCAGCAATCCCGGAGGCACAGATACGCAGTATTTT
TRBV10-3	TRBJ2-7	NA	TRBD1	CAISVGQGDGEQYF	TGTGCCATCAGTGTCGGACAGGGGGATGGCGAGCAGTACTTC
TRBV15	TRBJ1-5	NA	NA	CATSRDYSNQPQHF	TGTGCCACCAGCAGAGATTATAGCAATCAGCCCCAGCATTTT
TRBV5-8	TRBJ1-5	NA	NA	CASSPLGGNQPQHF	TGTGCCAGCAGCCCCCTGGGGGGGAATCAGCCCCAGCATTTT
TRBV5-8	TRBJ1-6	NA	TRBD1	CASSLDRGFSPLHF	TGTGCCAGCAGCTTGGACAGGGGTTTTTCACCCCTCCACTTT
TRBV2	TRBJ1-5	NA	NA	CASSEGQGLYSNQPQHF	TGTGCCAGCAGTGAAGGGCAGGGGCTTTATAGCAATCAGCCCCAGCATTTT
TRBV30	TRBJ1-5	NA	NA	CAWSAKGWSNQPQHF	TGTGCCTGGAGTGCAAAGGGTTGGAGCAATCAGCCCCAGCATTTT
TRBV18	TRBJ1-6	NA	NA	CASSGERGSSPLHF	TGTGCCAGCTCAGGGGAAAGGGGTAGTTCACCCCTCCACTTT
TRBV30	TRBJ2-5	NA	TRBD2	CAWSGLAGTQYF	TGTGCCTGGAGTGGACTAGCCGGGACCCAGTACTTC
TRBV29-1	TRBJ2-1	NA	NA	CSVETGVAYNEQFF	TGCAGCGTTGAAACGGGAGTAGCCTACAATGAGCAGTTCTTC
TRBV18	TRBJ1-2	NA	NA	CASSPGGSYGYTF	TGTGCCAGCTCACCAGGGGGGTCCTATGGCTACACCTTC
TRBV6-5	TRBJ1-3	NA	NA	CASKRNRESGNTIYF	TGTGCCAGCAAGCGAAACAGGGAGTCTGGAAACACCATATATTTT
TRBV9	TRBJ1-6	few	TRBD1	CASSEHRDRVYNSPLHF	TGTGCCAGCAGCGAACACCGGGACAGGGTATATAATTCACCCCTCCACTTT
TRBV14	TRBJ2-4	NA	NA	CASSQDRKIQYF	TGTGCCAGCAGCCAGGACAGAAAAATTCAGTACTTC
TRBV6-2/TRBV6-3	TRBJ1-5	NA	NA	CASSYGLWQPQHF	TGTGCCAGCAGTTACGGGCTTTGGCAGCCCCAGCATTTT
TRBV9	TRBJ2-3	NA	TRBD2	CASSGGSTDTQYF	TGTGCCAGCTCGGGGGGTAGCACAGATACGCAGTATTTT
TRBV6-5	TRBJ2-7	NA	TRBD1	CASSYSTGQGPYEQYF	TGTGCCAGCAGTTACTCGACCGGACAGGGTCCCTACGAGCAGTACTTC
TRBV20-1	TRBJ2-1	few	NA	CSAPPNNEQFF	TGCAGTGCTCCCCCGAACAATGAGCAGTTCTTC